The table lists the clone carrying this TCR beta chain with a few counts. This sample is part of a study of CD8+ T cells in alopecia areata. cDNA reverse transcribed from extracted RNA served as the sequencing template. The repertoire was sequenced with immunoSEQ multiplex PCR; TCRdb's copy has only in-frame clones and lacks some. The sample yields nearly 95,000 clones, about two thirds seen once. Described treatment: oral pan-JAK inhibitor, 5-10 mg twice daily. Germline CDR1 SQVTM, CDR2 ANQGSEA. The CDR3 runs 13 residues. The V gene lost 6 bases and the J gene lost 5 bases, with 13 bases spanning the gap.

The rearrangement links TRBV29-1 to TRBJ1-4; no clear D. This clonotype was sampled from a human donor with alopecia areata. This sample comprised CD8+ T cells sorted from blood, obtained between weeks 44 and 45, from a patient treated with tofacitinib. In nucleotides, the CDR3 is TGCAGCGTGATAATATCGGGGAATGAAAAACTGTTTTTT. Amino acid sequence: CSVIISGNEKLFF.